Below, one TCR beta chain is given with its context. Antigen specificity is unknown. The data derive from a study of CD8 T cells in ankylosing spondylitis. Germline CDR1 ENHRY, CDR2 SYGVKD. V dropped 11 bases and J dropped 3; count of bases not matched to a gene: 7. The CDR3 is 14 amino acids. Preparation of TCR beta libraries was done by quantitative 5'-RACE with molecular barcodes. TCRdb itself ran the 5' RACE reads through MiXCR, one entry per CDR3 protein. Altogether 300,000 to 350,000 distinct CDR3 sequences are present, roughly 20% being singletons, with the ten largest covering about 4%. Broader study findings: Reactive arthritis synovial fluid and blood previously showed some of these motif variants. CD8+ by phenotype, disease-linked clones were relatively rare in peripheral blood. Reportedly, matched ankylosing spondylitis synovial fluid was significantly enriched for disease-linked clones.

Sequencing was performed on blood, either unsorted or a sorted T cell fraction (not recorded which). This sequence was found in a female donor with ankylosing spondylitis or in good health (not recorded which). The chain links TRBV10-3 to TRBJ2-7; 13 bases agree with TRBD2. The CDR3 spells CALGGTSGIYEQYF. CDR3 bases: TGTGCCTTGGGCGGGACTAGCGGGATCTACGAGCAGTACTTC.